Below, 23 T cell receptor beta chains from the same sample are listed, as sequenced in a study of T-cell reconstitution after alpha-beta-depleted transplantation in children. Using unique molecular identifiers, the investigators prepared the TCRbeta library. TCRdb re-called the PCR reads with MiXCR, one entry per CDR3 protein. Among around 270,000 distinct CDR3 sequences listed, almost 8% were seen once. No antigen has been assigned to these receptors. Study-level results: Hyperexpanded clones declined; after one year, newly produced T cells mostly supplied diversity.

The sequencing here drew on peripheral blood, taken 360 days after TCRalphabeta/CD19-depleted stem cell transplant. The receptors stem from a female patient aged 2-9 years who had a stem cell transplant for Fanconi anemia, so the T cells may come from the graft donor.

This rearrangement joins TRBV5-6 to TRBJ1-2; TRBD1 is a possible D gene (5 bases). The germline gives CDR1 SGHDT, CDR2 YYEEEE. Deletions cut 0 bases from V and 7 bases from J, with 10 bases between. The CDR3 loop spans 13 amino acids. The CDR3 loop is CASSLARGAGYTF. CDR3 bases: TGTGCCAGCAGCTTGGCTAGGGGCGCTGGCTACACCTTC.

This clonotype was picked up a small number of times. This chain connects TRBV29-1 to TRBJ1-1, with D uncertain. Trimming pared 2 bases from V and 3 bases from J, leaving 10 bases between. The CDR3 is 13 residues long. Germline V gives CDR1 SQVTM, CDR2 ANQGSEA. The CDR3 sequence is CSVERGGDTEAFF. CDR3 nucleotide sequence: TGCAGCGTTGAACGAGGCGGGGACACTGAAGCTTTCTTT.

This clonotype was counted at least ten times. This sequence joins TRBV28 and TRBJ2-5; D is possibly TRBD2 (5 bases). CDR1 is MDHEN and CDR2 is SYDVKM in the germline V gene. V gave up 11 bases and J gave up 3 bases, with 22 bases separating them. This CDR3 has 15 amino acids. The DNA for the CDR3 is TGTGCCGGTTCAGGAGGACGTACTCCAAAAGAGACCCAGTACTTC. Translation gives CAGSGGRTPKETQYF. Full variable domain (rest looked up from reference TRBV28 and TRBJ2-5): DVKVTQSSRYLVKRTGEKVFLECVQDMDHENMFWYRQDPGLGLRLIYFSYDVKMKEKGDIPEGYSVSREKKERFSLILESASTNQTSMYLCAGSGGRTPKETQYFGPGTRLLVL.

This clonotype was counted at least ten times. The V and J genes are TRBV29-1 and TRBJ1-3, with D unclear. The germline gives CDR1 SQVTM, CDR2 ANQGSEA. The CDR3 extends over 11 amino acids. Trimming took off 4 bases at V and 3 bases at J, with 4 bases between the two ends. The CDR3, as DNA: TGCAGCGTTGCAATTGGAAACACCATATATTTT. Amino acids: CSVAIGNTIYF.

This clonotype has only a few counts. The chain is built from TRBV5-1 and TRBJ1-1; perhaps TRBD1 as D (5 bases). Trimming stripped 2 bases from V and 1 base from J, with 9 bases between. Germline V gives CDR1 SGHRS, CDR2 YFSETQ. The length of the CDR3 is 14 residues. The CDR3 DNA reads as TGCGCCAGCAGCTTCAACCAGGGGAACACTGAAGCTTTCTTT. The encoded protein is CASSFNQGNTEAFF.

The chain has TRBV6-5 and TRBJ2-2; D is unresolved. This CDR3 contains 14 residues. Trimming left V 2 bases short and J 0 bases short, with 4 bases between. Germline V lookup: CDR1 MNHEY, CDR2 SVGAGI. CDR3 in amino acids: CASSYGANTGELFF. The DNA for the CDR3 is TGTGCCAGCAGTTACGGTGCGAACACCGGGGAGCTGTTTTTT.

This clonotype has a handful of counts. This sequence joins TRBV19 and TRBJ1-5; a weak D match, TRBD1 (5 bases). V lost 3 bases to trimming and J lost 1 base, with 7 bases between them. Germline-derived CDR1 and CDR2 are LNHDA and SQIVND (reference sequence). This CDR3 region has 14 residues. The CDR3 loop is CASSIRDSNQPQHF. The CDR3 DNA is TGTGCCAGTAGTATTAGGGACAGCAATCAGCCCCAGCATTTT.

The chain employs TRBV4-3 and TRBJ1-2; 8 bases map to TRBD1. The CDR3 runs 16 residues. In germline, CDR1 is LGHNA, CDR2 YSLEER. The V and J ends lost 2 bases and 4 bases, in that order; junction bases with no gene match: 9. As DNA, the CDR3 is TGCGCCAGCAGCCAATCCAGGGGGCTTTTCGGCTATGGCTACACCTTC. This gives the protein CASSQSRGLFGYGYTF.

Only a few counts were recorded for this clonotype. The DNA for the CDR3 is TGCAGTGCTCCCGGGACACCCAGGGCCGAGCAGTACTTC. Encoded protein: CSAPGTPRAEQYF. The chain uses TRBV20-1 and TRBJ2-7; possibly TRBD1 for D (6 bases). Germline CDR1 and CDR2: DFQATT and SNEGSKA (reference sequence). The V end lost 5 bases, the J end lost 6 bases, and 17 bases lay between the germline ends. The CDR3 totals 13 residues.

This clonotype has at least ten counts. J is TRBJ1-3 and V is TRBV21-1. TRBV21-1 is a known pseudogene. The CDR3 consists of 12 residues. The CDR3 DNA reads TGTGCCAGCATCCACTCTGGAAACACCATATATTTT. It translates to CASIHSGNTIYF.

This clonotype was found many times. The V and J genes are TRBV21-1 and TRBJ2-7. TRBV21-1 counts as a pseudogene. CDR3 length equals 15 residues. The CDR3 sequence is CASSKSGRATYEQYF. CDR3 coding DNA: TGTGCCAGCAGCAAAAGCGGCAGGGCTACCTACGAGCAGTACTTC.

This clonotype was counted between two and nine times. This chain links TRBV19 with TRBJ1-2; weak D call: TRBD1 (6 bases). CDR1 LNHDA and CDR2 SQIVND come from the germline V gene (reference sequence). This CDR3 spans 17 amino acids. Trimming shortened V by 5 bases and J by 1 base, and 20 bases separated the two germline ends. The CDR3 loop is CASSVEPRDTRNYGYTF. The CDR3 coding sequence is TGTGCCAGTAGTGTCGAACCCCGGGACACTCGTAACTATGGCTACACCTTC.

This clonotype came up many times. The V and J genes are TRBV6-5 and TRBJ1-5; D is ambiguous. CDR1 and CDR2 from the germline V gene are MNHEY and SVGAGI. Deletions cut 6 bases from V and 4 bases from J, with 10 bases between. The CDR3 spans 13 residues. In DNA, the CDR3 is TGTGCCAGCAGCAACCGGGGAAATCAGCCCCAGCATTTT. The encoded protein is CASSNRGNQPQHF.

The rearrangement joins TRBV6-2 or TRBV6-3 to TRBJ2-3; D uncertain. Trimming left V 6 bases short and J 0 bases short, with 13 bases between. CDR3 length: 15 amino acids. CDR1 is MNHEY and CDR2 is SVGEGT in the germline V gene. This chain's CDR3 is CASRNSYPSTDTQYF. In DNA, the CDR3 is TGTGCCAGCAGGAACTCCTATCCTAGCACAGATACGCAGTATTTT.

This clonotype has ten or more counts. This chain's CDR3 is CASSLGRMAYGYTF. As DNA, the CDR3 is TGCGCCAGCAGCTTGGGTAGAATGGCCTATGGCTACACCTTC. The chain combines TRBV5-1 with TRBJ1-2; no reliable D call. Deletions cut 0 bases from V and 4 bases from J, with 10 bases between. The germline CDR1 and CDR2 sequences are SGHRS and YFSETQ. The length of the CDR3 is 14 residues.

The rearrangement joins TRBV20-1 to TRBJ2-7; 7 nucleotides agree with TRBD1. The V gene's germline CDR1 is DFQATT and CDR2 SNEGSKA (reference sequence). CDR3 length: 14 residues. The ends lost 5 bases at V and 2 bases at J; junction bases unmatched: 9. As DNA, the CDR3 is TGCAGTGCTTACTCCCGGGACAGAGCCTACGAGCAGTACTTC. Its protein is CSAYSRDRAYEQYF.

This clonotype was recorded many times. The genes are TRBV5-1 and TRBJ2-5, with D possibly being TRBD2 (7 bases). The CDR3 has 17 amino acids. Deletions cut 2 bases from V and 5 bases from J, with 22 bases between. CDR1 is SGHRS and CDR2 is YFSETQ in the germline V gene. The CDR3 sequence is CASSFGDTRTSDETQYF. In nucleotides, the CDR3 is TGCGCCAGCAGCTTCGGGGACACACGGACTAGTGATGAGACCCAGTACTTC. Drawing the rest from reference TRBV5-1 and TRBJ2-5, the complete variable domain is KAGVTQTPRYLIKTRGQQVTLSCSPISGHRSVSWYQQTPGQGLQFLFEYFSETQRNKGNFPGRFSGRQFSNSRSEMNVSTLELGDSALYLCASSFGDTRTSDETQYFGPGTRLLVL.

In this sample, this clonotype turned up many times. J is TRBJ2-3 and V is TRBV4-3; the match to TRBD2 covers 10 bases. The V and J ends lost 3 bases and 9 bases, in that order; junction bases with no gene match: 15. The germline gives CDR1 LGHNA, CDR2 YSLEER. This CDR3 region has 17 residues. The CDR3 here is CASSQELLAGGRLTQYF. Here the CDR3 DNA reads TGCGCCAGCAGCCAGGAGCTTTTAGCGGGGGGACGGCTAACGCAGTATTTT.

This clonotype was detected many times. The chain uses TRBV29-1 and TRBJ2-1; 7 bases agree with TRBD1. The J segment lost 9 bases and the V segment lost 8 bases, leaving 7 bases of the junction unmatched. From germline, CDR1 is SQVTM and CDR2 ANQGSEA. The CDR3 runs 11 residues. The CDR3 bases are TGCAGCATGCGCGAGGGGGCTGAGCAGTTCTTC. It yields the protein CSMREGAEQFF.

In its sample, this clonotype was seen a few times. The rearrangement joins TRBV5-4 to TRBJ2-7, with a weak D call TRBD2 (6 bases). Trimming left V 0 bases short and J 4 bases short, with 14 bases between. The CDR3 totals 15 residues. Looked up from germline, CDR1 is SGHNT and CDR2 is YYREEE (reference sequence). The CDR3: CASSLVASEGYEQYV. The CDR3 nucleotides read TGTGCCAGCAGCTTGGTGGCTAGCGAAGGATACGAGCAGTACGTC.

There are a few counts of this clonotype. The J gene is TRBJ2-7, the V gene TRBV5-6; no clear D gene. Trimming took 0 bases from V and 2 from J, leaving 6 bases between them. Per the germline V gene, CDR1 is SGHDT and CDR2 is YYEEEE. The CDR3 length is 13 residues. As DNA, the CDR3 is TGTGCCAGCAGCTTGGGCAGCACCTACGAGCAGTACTTC. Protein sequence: CASSLGSTYEQYF.

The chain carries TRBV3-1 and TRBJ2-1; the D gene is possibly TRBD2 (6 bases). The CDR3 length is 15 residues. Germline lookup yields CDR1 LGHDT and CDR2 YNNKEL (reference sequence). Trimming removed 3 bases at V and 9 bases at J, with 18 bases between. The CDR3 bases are TGTGCCAGCAGCCACGCCGGCCCTAGCGTTGGTGAGCAGTTCTTC. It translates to CASSHAGPSVGEQFF.

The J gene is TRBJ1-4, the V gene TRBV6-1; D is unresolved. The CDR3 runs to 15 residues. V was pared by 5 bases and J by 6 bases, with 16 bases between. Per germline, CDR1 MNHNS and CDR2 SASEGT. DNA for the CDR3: TGTGCCAGCAGTAAACCGGGATGGGGTGATGAAAAACTGTTTTTT. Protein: CASSKPGWGDEKLFF.